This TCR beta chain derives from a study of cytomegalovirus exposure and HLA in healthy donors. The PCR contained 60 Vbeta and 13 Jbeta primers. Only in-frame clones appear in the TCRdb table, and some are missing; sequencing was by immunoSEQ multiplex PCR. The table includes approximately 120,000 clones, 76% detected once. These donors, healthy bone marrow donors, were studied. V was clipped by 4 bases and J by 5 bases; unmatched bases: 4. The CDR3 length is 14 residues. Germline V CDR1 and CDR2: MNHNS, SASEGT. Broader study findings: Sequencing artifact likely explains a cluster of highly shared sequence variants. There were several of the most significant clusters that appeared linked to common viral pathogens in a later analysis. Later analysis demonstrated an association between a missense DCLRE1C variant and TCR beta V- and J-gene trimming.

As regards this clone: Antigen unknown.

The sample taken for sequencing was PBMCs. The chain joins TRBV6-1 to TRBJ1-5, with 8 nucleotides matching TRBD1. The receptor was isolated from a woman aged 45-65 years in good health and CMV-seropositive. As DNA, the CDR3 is TGTGCCAGCAGTGTTACAGGGGGGGATCAGCCCCAGCATTTT. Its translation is CASSVTGGDQPQHF.